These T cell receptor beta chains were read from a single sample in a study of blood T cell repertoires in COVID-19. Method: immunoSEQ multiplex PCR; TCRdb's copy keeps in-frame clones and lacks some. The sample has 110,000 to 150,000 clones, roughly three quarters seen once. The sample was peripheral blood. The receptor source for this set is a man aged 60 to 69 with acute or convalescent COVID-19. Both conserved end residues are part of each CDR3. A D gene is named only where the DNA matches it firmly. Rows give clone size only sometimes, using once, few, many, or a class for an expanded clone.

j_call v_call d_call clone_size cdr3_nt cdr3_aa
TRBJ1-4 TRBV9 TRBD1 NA TGTGCCAGCAGCGCCCGGACAGGGATTAATGAAAAACTGTTTTTT CASSARTGINEKLFF
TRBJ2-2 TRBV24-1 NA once TGTGCCACCAGTGATTACAGGGACACCGGGGAGCTGTTTTTT CATSDYRDTGELFF
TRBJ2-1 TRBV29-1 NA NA TGCAGCGTTGAAGAAGGGGCAGCCTACAATGAGCAGTTCTTC CSVEEGAAYNEQFF
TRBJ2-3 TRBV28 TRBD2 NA TGTGCCAGCAGTTCCCCGGGACTAGCGCCCTACACAGATACGCAGTATTTT CASSSPGLAPYTDTQYF
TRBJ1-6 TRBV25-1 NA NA TGTGCCACCCCCGAGGGCTCAGTCTCCTATAATTCACCCCTCCACTTT CATPEGSVSYNSPLHF
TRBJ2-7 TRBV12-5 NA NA TGTGCTAGTGGTTTGGGGCAGGTTAAAGGGCAGTACTTC CASGLGQVKGQYF
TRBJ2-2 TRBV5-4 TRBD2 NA TGTGCCAGCAGCTCAAAAGCGGGAGTTGACGGGGAGCTGTTTTTT CASSSKAGVDGELFF
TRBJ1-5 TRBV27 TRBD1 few TGTGCCAGCAGTTGGGACAGGGACCAGCCCCAGCATTTT CASSWDRDQPQHF
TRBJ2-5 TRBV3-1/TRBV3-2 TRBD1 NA TGTGCCAGCAGCCACAAGGACAGGGTCGAAGAGACCCAGTACTTC CASSHKDRVEETQYF
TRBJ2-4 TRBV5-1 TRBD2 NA TGCGCCAGCAGCTTGGGTATAGCGGGAGGTCTACCTGCCAAAAACATTCAGTACTTC CASSLGIAGGLPAKNIQYF
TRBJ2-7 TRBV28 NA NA TGTGCCAGCAGTCCCAGACAGCTTTCAGAGCAGTACTTC CASSPRQLSEQYF
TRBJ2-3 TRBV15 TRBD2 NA TGTGCCACCAGCAGAGGAGGGACTAGGAACACAGATACGCAGTATTTT CATSRGGTRNTDTQYF
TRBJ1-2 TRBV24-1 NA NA TGTGCCACCAGTGATAGGGGGGGTAACTATGGCTACACCTTC CATSDRGGNYGYTF
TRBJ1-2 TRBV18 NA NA TGTGCCAGCTCACCACCTGGGCAGTCGTATGGCTACACCTTC CASSPPGQSYGYTF
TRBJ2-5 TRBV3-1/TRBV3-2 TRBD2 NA TGTGCCAGCAGCCAAGGGTACCCGGGGGGAGGGCAAGAGACCCAGTACTTC CASSQGYPGGGQETQYF
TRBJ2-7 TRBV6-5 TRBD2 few TGTGCCAGCAGTTACTCGGGGACTAGCGGTTCCTACGAGCAGTACTTC CASSYSGTSGSYEQYF
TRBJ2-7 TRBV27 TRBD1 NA TGTGCCAGCAGTTTAAGGTGGCAGGGGGTCTACGAGCAGTACTTC CASSLRWQGVYEQYF
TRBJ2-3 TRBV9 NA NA TGTGCCAGCAGCGTGTCCGCAGAACGCACAGATACGCAGTATTTT CASSVSAERTDTQYF
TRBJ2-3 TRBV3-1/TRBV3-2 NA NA TGTGCCAGCAGCCAAGAGGACTCAGATACGCAGTATTTT CASSQEDSDTQYF
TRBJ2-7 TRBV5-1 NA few TGCGCCAGCAGCTTCCGGGACACCGACTACGAGCAGTACTTC CASSFRDTDYEQYF
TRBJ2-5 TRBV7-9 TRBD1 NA TGTGCCAGCAGCTTCTCCGGACAGGGGAAGCAAGAGACCCAGTACTTC CASSFSGQGKQETQYF
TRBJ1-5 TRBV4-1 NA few TGCGCCAGCAGCACAGTTAGCAATCAGCCCCAGCATTTT CASSTVSNQPQHF
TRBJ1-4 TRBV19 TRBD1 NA TGTGCCAGTAGCGGGACAGGGCATGAAAAACTGTTTTTT CASSGTGHEKLFF
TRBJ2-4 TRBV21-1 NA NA TGTGTGAGGTTCGATAACATTCAGTACTTC CVRFDNIQYF
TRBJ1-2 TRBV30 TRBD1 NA TGTGCCTGGAGCAAGCCAGGGGGCGGACCTAACTATGGCTACACCTTC CAWSKPGGGPNYGYTF
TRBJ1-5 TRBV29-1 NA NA TGCAGCGTTCTACCAGCCAGGGATCAGCCCCAGCATTTT CSVLPARDQPQHF
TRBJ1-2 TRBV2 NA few TGTGCCAGCAGTGACAGGGGAAGGAATGGCTACACCTTC CASSDRGRNGYTF
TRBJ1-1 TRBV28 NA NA TGTGCCAGCAGTTTGTCTTTCCGGACTGAAGCTTTCTTT CASSLSFRTEAFF
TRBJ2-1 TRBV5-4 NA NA TGTGCCAGCACCCCGGACAGCTCCTACAATGAGCAGTTCTTC CASTPDSSYNEQFF
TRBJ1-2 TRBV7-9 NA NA TGTGCCAGCAGCCCCGTAGGGGCGTACTCTGGCTACACCTTC CASSPVGAYSGYTF
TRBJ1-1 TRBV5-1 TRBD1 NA TGCGCCAGCAGCCCCGGGACAGGGAGGGGCGAAAACACTGAAGCTTTCTTT CASSPGTGRGENTEAFF
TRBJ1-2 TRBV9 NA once TGTGCCAGCAGCTCCACCTCAACTTATGGCTACACCTTC CASSSTSTYGYTF
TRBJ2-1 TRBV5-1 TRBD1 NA TGCGCCAGCAGCCCCGGACAGGGGGTGGATGAGCAGTTCTTC CASSPGQGVDEQFF
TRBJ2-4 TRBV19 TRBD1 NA TGTGCCAGTAGTATTTGGACAGGGATAGCCAAAAACATTCAGTACTTC CASSIWTGIAKNIQYF
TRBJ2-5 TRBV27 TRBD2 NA TGTGCCAGCAGTTTTAGCGGGGGAAAAGAGACCCAGTACTTC CASSFSGGKETQYF
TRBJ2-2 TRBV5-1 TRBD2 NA TGCGCCAGCAGCGGAACACTAGCGGGAGGCACCGGGGAGCTGTTTTTT CASSGTLAGGTGELFF
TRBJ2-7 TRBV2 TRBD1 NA TGTGCCAGCAGCTTCGGACAGGAGAGTGTTCCGTTGCACTTC CASSFGQESVPLHF
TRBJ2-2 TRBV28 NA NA TGTGCCAGCAGTCTTTCCAGGGCGAACACCGGGGAGCTGTTTTTT CASSLSRANTGELFF
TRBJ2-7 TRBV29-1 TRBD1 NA TGCAGCGCGACAGGGGGGGACTACGAGCAGTACTTC CSATGGDYEQYF
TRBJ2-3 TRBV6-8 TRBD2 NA TGTGCCAGCAGGGGGACTAGCGGGAGTGAAAGGACAGATACGCAGTATTTT CASRGTSGSERTDTQYF
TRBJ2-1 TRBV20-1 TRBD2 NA TGCAGTGCTAGTGCGACAGAGTTGGTGGCTAGCGGGAGGGGATACTCCTACAATGAGCAGTTCTTC CSASATELVASGRGYSYNEQFF
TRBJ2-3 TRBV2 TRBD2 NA TGTGCCAGCAGTGAAGCGCGGGGGGATACGCAGTATTTT CASSEARGDTQYF
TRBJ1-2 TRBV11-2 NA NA TGTGCCAGCAGTGCCAGGGGTTTTGGTGGCTACACCTTC CASSARGFGGYTF